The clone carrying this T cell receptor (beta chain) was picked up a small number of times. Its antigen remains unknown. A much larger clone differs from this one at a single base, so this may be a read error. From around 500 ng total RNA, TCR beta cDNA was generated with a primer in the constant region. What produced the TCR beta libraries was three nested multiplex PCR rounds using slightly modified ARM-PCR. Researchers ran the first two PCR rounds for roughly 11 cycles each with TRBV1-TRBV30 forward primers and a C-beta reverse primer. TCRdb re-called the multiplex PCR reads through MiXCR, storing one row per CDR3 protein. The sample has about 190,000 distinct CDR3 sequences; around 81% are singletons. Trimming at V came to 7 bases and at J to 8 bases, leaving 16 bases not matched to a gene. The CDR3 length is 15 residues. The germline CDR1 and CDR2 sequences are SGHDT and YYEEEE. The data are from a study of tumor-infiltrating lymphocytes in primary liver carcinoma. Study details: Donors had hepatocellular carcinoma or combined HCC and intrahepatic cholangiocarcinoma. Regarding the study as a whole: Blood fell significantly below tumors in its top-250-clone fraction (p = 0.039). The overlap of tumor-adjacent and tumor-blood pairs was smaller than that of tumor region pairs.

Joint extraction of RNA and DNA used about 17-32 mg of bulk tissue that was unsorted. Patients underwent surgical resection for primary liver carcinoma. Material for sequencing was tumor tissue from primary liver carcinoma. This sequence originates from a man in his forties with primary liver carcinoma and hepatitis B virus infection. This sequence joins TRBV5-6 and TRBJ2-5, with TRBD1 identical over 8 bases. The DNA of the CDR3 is TGTGCCAGCGGAGCCCTGGACAGGGTGTGGGATACCCAGTACTTC. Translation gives CASGALDRVWDTQYF.